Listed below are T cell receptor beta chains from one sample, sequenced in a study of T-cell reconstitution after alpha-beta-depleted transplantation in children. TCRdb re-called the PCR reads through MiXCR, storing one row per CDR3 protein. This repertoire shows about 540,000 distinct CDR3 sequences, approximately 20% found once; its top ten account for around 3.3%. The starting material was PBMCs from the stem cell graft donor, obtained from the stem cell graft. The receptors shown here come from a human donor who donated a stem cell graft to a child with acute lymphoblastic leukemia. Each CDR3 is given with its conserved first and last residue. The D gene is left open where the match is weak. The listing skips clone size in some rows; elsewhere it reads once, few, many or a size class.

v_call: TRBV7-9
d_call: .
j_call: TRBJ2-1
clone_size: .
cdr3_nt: TGTGCCAGCAGCTTGGGCCTAGCTATCCACAATGAGCAGTTCTTC
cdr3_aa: CASSLGLAIHNEQFF

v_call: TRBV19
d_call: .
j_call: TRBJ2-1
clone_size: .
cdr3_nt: TGTGCCAGTAGTATAGTCGGGGATGAGCAGTTCTTC
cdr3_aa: CASSIVGDEQFF

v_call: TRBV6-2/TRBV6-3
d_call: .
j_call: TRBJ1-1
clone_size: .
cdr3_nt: TGTGCCAGCAGTTCCCCAGCCGAGGACACTGAAGCTTTCTTT
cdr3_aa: CASSSPAEDTEAFF

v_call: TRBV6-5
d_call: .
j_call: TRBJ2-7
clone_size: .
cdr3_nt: TGTGCCAGCAGTTACGGGAGGCAAGCCTCGGGGTACGAGCAGTACTTC
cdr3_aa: CASSYGRQASGYEQYF

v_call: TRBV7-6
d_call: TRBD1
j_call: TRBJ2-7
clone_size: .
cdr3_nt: TGTGCCAGCAGCTTGTTGACAGGGGGCTACGAGCAGTACTTC
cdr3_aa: CASSLLTGGYEQYF

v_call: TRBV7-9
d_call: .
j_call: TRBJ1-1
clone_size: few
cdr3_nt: TGTGCCAGCTTCTTCGGGGGGCCCGAACATATGAACACTGAAGCTTTCTTT
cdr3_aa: CASFFGGPEHMNTEAFF

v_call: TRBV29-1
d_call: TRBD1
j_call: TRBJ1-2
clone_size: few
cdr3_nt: TGCAGCGCCATGACAGGGGTTGTGTATGGCTACACCTTC
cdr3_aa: CSAMTGVVYGYTF

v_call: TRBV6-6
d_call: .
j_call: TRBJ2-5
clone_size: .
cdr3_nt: TGTGCCAGTAGCGCGGTAAGGGGGACCCAGTACTTC
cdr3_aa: CASSAVRGTQYF

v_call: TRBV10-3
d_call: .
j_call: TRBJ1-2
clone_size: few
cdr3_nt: TGTGCCGCTGCTAGCGCTAACTATGGCTACACCTTC
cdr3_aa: CAAASANYGYTF

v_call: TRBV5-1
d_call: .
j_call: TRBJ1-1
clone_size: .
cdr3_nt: TGCGCCAGCAGCCCGACAGGAGGAGGGAACACTGAAGCTTTCTTT
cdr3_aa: CASSPTGGGNTEAFF

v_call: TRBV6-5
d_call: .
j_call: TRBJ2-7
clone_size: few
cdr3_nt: TGTGCCAGCAGTTACTCGAGGGGGGGACTCTACGAGCAGTACTTC
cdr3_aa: CASSYSRGGLYEQYF

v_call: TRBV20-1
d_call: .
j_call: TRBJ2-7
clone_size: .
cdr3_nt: TGCAGTGCCGGACCCGACAGTGTTGGGTACGAGCAGTACTTC
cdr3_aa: CSAGPDSVGYEQYF

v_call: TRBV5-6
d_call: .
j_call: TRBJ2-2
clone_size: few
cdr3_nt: TGTGCCAGCAGCTTGGTGGGCAGGGCCGGGGAGCTGTTTTTT
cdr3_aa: CASSLVGRAGELFF

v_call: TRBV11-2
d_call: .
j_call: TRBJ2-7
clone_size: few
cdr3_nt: TGTGCCAGCAGCTTAGATCGGGGACACCGGACCTACGAGCAGTACTTC
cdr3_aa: CASSLDRGHRTYEQYF

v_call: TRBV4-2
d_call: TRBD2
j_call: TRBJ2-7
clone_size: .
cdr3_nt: TGTGCCAGCAGCCAAGAAGAGACTAGCGGGGTACGCTACGAGCAGTACTTC
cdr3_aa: CASSQEETSGVRYEQYF

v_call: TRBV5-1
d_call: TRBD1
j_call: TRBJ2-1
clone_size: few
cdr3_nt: TGCGCCAGCAGCTTGGTAATTAGGGGACAGGTTGGCAATGAGCAGTTCTTC
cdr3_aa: CASSLVIRGQVGNEQFF

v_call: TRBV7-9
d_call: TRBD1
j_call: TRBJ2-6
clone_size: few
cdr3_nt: TGTGCCAGCAGAGGACAGGCTAGCTCTGGGGCCAACGTCCTGACTTTC
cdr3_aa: CASRGQASSGANVLTF

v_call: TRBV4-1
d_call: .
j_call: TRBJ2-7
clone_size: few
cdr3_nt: TGCGCCAGCAGCCAAGATACGGCGAGAGGGGTGTCGATTTCCTACGAGCAGTACTTC
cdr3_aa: CASSQDTARGVSISYEQYF

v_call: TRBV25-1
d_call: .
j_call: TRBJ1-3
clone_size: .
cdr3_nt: TGTGCCAGCAGAGGGTACCCCCTCTCTGGAAACACCATATATTTT
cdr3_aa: CASRGYPLSGNTIYF

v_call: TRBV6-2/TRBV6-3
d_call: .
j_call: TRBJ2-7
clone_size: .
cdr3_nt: TGTGCCAGCAGTTACCTCGAGACGGGCCCCTACGAGCAGTACTTC
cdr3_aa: CASSYLETGPYEQYF

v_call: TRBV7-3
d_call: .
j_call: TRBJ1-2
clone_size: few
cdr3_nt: TGTGCCAGCAGCTTATCCACGGGGGACGGCTACACCTTC
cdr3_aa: CASSLSTGDGYTF

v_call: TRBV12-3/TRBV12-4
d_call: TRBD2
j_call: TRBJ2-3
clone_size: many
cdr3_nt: TGTGCCAGCAGTTCCGGACTAGTGGCAGATACGCAGTATTTT
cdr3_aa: CASSSGLVADTQYF

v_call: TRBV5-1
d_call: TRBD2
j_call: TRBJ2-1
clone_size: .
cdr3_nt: TGCGCCAGCAGCTTGGCCTTCACTAGCGGGGGTGAGCAGTTCTTC
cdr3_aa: CASSLAFTSGGEQFF

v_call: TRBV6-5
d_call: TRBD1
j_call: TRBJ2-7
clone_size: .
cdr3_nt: TGTGCCAGCACCTTAATCGGGTGGGACAGCGCCTACGAGCAGTACTTC
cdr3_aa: CASTLIGWDSAYEQYF

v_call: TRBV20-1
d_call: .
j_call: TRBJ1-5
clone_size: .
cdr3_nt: TGCAGTGCCGGGATCACGGGGTGGAGCAATCAGCCCCAGCATTTT
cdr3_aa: CSAGITGWSNQPQHF

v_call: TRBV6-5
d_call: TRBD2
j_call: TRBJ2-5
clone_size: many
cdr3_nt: TGTGCCAGCAGTTACGCCACGGCGGGAGGTTTCGAGACCCAGTACTTC
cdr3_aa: CASSYATAGGFETQYF

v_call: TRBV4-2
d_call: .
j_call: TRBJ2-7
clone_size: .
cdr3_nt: TGTGCCAGCAGCCCCGTCCTCCCCTACGAGCAGTACTTC
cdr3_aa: CASSPVLPYEQYF

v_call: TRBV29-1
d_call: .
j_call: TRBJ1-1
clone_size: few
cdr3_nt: TGCAGCGTTGGGCCGGAGGGGTGGAACACTGAAGCTTTCTTT
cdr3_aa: CSVGPEGWNTEAFF

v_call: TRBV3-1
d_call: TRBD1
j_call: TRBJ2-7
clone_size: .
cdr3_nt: TGTGCCAGCAGCCAAGGCCGGGACAGAAGTTCTAGGTACTACGAGCAGTACTTC
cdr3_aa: CASSQGRDRSSRYYEQYF

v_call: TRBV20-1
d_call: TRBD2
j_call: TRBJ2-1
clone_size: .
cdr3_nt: TGCAGTGCTAGAGATCCGGGAGGGCCCTCCTACAATGAGCAGTTCTTC
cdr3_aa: CSARDPGGPSYNEQFF

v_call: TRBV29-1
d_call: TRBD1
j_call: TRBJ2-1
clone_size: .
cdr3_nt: TGCAGCGTTGAGGGGACAGGGTTCAACAATGAGCAGTTCTTC
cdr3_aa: CSVEGTGFNNEQFF

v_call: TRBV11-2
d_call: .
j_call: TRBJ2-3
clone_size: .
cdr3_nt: TGTGCCAGCAGCTTAGCCGCGGGGCTCACAGATACGCAGTATTTT
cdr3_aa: CASSLAAGLTDTQYF

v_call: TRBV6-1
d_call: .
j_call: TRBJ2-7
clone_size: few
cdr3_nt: TGTGCCTCAAGTTTGGGTGACAAGAGCTCCTACGAGCAGTACTTC
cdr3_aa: CASSLGDKSSYEQYF

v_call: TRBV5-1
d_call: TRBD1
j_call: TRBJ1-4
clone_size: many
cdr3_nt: TGCGCCAGCAGCTCCGGACAGGGGGGTGAAAAACTGTTTTTT
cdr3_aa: CASSSGQGGEKLFF

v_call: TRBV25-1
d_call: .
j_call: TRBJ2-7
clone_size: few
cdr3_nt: TGTGCCAGCAGTAAAAGCGGTTCCTCCTACGAGCAGTACTTC
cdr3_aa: CASSKSGSSYEQYF

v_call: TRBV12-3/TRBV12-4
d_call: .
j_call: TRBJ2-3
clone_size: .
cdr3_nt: TGTGCCAGCAGCATACTAGTGGCCTCGGGTACGCAGTATTTT
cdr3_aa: CASSILVASGTQYF

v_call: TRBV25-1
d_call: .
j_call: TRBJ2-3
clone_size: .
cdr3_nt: TGTGCCAGCAGTGAATTCTCATCTGGGGTTACAGATACGCAGTATTTT
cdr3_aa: CASSEFSSGVTDTQYF

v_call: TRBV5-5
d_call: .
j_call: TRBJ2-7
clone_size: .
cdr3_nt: TGTGCCAGCTACCATGGGACTTACGAGCAGTACTTC
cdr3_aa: CASYHGTYEQYF

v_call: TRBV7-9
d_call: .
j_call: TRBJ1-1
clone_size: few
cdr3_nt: TGTGCCAGCAGCTCACAGGGAAGGGGAACTGAAGCTTTCTTT
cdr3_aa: CASSSQGRGTEAFF

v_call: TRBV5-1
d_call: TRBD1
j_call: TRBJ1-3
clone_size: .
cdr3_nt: TGCGCCAGCAGCAATCGGACAGGGGGAACTGGAAACACCATATATTTT
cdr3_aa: CASSNRTGGTGNTIYF

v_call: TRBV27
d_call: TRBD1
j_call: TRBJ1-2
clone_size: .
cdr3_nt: TGTGCCAGCAGTTACACAGGGGGCAGGGGCTATGGCTACACCTTC
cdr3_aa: CASSYTGGRGYGYTF

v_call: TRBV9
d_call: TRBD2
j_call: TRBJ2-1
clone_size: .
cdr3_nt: TGTGCCAGCAGCGTAGTTCCTAGCGGCAATGAGCAGTTCTTC
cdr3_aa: CASSVVPSGNEQFF

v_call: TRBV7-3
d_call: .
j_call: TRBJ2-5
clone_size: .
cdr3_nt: TGTGCCAGCAGCTTAATGGGGGGCCAAGAGACCCAGTACTTC
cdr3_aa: CASSLMGGQETQYF